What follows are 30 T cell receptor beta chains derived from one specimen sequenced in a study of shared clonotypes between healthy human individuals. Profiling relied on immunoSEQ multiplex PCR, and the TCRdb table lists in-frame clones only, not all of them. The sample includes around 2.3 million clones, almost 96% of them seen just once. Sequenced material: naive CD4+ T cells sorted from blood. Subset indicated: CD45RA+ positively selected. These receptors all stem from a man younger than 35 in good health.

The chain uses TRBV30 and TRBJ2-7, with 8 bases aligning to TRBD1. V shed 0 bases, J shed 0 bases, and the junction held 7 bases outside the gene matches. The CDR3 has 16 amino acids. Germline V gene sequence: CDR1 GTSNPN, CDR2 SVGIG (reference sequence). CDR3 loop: CAWSVLDRATSYEQYF. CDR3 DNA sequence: TGTGCCTGGAGTGTACTGGACAGGGCTACCTCCTACGAGCAGTACTTC.

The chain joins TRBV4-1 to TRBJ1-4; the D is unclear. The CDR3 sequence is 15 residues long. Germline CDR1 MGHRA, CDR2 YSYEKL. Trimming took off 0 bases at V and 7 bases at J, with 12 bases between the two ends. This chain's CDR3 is CASSQDGERSEKLFF. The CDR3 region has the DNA TGCGCCAGCAGCCAAGATGGGGAAAGGAGTGAAAAACTGTTTTTT.

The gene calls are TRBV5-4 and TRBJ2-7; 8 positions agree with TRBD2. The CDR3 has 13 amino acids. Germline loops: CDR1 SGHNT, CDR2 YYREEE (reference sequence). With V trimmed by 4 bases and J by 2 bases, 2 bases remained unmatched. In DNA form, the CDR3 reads TGTGCCAGCAGCCCCGGGGGGGCCTACGAGCAGTACTTC. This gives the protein CASSPGGAYEQYF.

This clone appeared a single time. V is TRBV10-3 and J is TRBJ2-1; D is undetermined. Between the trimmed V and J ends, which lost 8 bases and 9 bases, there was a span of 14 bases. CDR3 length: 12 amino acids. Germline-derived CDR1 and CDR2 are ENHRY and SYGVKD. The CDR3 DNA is TGTGCCATCGAAGACCTAAGAAGTGAGCAGTTCTTC. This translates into CAIEDLRSEQFF.

CDR3 DNA: TGTGCCAGCAGCAGACAGGGCGGGTTCGGGGAGCTGTTTTTT. Translation: CASSRQGGFGELFF. This sequence joins TRBV6-5 and TRBJ2-2; 7 positions match TRBD1. The length of the CDR3 is 14 residues. V was clipped by 6 bases and J by 7 bases; unmatched bases: 8. CDR1 and CDR2 from the germline V gene are MNHEY and SVGAGI.

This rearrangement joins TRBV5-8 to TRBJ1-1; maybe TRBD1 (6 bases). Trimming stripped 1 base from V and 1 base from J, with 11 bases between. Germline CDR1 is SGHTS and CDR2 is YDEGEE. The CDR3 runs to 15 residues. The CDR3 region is CASSLSNRANTEAFF. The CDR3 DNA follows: TGTGCCAGCAGCTTGTCGAACAGGGCGAACACTGAAGCTTTCTTT.

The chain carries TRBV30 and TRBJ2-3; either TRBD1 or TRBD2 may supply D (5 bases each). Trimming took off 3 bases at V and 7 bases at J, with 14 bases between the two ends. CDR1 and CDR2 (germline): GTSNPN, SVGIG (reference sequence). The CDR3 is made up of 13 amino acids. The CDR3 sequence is CAWSPPGRNTQYF. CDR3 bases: TGTGCCTGGAGCCCACCGGGGCGAAATACGCAGTATTTT. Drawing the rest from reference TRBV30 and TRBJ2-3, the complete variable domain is SQTIHQWPATLVQPVGSPLSLECTVEGTSNPNLYWYRQAAGRGLQLLFYSVGIGQISSEVPQNLSASRPQDRQFILSSKKLLLSDSGFYLCAWSPPGRNTQYFGPGTRLTVL.

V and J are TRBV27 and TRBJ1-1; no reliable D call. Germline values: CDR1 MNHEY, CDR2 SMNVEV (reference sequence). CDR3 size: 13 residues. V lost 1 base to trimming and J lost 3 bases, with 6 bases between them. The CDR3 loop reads CASSLYGDTEAFF. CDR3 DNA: TGTGCCAGCAGTTTATACGGGGACACTGAAGCTTTCTTT.

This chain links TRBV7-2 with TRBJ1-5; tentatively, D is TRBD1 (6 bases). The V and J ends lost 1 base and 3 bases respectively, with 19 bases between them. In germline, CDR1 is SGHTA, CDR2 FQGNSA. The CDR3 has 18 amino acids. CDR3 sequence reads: CASSLVIGGGGSNQPQHF. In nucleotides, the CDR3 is TGTGCCAGCAGCTTAGTTATTGGGGGTGGGGGCTCCAATCAGCCCCAGCATTTT.

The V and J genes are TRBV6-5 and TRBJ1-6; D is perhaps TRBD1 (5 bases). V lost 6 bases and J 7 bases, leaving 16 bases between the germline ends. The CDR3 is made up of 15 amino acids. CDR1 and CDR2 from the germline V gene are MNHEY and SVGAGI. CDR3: CASSEGWGPNSPLHF. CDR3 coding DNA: TGTGCCAGCAGCGAGGGATGGGGCCCCAATTCACCCCTCCACTTT.

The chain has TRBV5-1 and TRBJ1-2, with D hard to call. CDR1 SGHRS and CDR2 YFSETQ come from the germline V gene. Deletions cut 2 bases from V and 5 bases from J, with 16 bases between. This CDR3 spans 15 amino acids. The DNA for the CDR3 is TGCGCCAGCAGCTTAGACCCAAGGGCCGAATATGGCTACACCTTC. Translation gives CASSLDPRAEYGYTF. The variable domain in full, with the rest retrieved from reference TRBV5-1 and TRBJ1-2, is KAGVTQTPRYLIKTRGQQVTLSCSPISGHRSVSWYQQTPGQGLQFLFEYFSETQRNKGNFPGRFSGRQFSNSRSEMNVSTLELGDSALYLCASSLDPRAEYGYTFGSGTRLTVV.

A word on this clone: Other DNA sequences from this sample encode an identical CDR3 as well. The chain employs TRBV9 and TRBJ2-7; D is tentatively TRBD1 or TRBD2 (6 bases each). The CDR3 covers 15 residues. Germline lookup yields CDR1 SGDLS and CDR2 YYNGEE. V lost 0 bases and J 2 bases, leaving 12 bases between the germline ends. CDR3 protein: CASSVGAGGPYEQYF. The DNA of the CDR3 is TGTGCCAGCAGCGTAGGGGCCGGGGGCCCCTACGAGCAGTACTTC.

CDR3 in amino acids: CASSLGLAGAGEQYF. CDR3 nucleotides: TGTGCCAGCAGCTTGGGACTAGCGGGAGCTGGCGAGCAGTACTTC. V gene TRBV7-9 combines with J gene TRBJ2-7, with TRBD2 identical over 14 bases. Looked up from germline, CDR1 is SEHNR and CDR2 is FQNEAQ (reference sequence). J gave up 6 bases and V 3 bases, and 4 bases lay outside the gene matches. CDR3 length: 15 residues.

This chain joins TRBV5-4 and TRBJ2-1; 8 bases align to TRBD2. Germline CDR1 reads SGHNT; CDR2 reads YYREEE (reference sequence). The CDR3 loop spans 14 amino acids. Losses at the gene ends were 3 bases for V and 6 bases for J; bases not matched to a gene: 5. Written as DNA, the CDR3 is TGTGCCAGCAGCTCTGACGGGACTAGCAATGAGCAGTTCTTC. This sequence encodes CASSSDGTSNEQFF.

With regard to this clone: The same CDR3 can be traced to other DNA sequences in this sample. CDR3 in DNA: TGTGCCAGCACTCGGGGAGGGAATTCACCCCTCCACTTT. This codes for CASTRGGNSPLHF. V usage is TRBV6-6 and J usage is TRBJ1-6, with D uncertain. V was shortened by 7 bases and J by 7 bases, with 11 bases between the two germline ends. The CDR3 has 13 amino acids. Germline-derived CDR1 and CDR2 are MNHNY and SVGAGI (reference sequence).

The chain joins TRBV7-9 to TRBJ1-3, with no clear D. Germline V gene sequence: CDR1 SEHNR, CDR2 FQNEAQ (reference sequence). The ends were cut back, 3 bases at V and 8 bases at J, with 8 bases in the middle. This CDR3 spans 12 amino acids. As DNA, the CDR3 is TGTGCCAGCAGCTTCAACACCGACACCATATATTTT. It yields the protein CASSFNTDTIYF.

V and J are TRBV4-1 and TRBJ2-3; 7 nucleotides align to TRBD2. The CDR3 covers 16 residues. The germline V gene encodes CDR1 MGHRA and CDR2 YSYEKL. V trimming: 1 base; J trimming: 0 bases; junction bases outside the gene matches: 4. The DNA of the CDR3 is TGCGCCAGCAGCCAAGCAACTAGCGCTAGCACAGATACGCAGTATTTT. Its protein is CASSQATSASTDTQYF.

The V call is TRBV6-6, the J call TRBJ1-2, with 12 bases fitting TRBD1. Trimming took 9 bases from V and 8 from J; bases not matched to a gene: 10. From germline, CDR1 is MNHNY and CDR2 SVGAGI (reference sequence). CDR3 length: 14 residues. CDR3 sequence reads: CASFGTGGAWGYTF. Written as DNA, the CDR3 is TGTGCCAGTTTCGGGACAGGGGGCGCCTGGGGCTACACCTTC.

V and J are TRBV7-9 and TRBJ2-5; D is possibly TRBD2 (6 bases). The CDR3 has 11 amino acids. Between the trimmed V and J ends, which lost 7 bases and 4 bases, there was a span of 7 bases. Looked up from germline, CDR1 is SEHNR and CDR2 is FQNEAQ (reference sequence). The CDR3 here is CASMEGETQYF. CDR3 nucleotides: TGTGCCAGCATGGAGGGAGAGACCCAGTACTTC.

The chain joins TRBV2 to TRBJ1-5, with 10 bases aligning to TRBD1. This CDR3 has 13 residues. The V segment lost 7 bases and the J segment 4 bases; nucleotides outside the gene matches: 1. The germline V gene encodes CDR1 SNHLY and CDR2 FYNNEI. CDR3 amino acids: CASKDRGNQPQHF. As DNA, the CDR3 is TGTGCCAGCAAGGACAGGGGGAATCAGCCCCAGCATTTT.

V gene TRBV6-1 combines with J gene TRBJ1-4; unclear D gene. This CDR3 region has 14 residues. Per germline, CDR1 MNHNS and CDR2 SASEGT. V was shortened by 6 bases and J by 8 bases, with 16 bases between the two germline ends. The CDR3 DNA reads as TGTGCCAGCAGGGCCGGGCGAATGGGGGAAAAACTGTTTTTT. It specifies CASRAGRMGEKLFF.

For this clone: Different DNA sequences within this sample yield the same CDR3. The CDR3 here is CASSKTSGYEQYF. The DNA for the CDR3 is TGTGCCAGCAGCAAGACTAGCGGATACGAGCAGTACTTC. This chain uses TRBV6-5 with TRBJ2-7; 9 positions agree with TRBD2. Trimming took 6 bases from V and 4 from J; bases not matched to a gene: 4. CDR1 MNHEY and CDR2 SVGAGI come from the germline V gene. CDR3 length equals 13 residues.

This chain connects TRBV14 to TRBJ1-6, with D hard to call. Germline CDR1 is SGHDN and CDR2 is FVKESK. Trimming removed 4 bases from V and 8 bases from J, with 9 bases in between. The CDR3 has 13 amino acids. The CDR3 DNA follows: TGTGCCAGCAGCCCAAGGAGGGATTCACCCCTCCACTTT. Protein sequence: CASSPRRDSPLHF.

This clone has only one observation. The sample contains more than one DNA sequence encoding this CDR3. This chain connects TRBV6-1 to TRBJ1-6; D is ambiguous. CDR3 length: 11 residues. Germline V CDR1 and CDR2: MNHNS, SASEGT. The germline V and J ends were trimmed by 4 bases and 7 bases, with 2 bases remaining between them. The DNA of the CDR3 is TGTGCCAGCAGTGGAAATTCACCCCTCCACTTT. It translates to CASSGNSPLHF.

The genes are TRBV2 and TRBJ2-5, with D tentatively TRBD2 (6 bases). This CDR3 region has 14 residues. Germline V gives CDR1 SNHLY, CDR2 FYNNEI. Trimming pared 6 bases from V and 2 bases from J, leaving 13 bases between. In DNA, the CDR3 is TGTGCCAGCAGGACCCGGGACTGGCAAGAGACCCAGTACTTC. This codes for CASRTRDWQETQYF.

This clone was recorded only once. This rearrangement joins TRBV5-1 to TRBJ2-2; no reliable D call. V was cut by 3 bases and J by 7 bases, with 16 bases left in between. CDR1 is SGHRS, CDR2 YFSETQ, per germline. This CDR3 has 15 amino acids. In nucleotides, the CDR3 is TGCGCCAGCAGCTCCACGGTGGAGTATGGCGGGGAGCTGTTTTTT. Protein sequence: CASSSTVEYGGELFF.

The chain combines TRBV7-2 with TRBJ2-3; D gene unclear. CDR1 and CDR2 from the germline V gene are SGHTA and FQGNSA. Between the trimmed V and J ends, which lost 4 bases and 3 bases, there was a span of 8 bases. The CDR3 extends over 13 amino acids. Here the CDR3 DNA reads TGTGCCAGCAGCTCCCTTCGGACAGATACGCAGTATTTT. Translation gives CASSSLRTDTQYF.

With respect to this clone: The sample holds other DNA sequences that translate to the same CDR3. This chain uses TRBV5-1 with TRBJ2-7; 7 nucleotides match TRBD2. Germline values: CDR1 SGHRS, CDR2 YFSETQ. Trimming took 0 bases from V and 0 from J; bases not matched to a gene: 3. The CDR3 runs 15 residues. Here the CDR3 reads CASSLAGGSSYEQYF. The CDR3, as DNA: TGCGCCAGCAGCTTGGCGGGCGGGAGCTCCTACGAGCAGTACTTC.

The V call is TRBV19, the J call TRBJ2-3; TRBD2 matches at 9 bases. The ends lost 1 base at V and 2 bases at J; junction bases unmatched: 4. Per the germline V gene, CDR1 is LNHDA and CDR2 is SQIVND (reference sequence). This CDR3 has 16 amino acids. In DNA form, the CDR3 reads TGTGCCAGTAGTATAGTCCTAGCGGGGACCACAGATACGCAGTATTTT. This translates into CASSIVLAGTTDTQYF.

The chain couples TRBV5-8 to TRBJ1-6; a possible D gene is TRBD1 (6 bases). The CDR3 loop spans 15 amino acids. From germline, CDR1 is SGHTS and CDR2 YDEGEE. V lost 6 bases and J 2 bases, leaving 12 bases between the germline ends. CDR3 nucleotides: TGTGCCAGCACCTACACAGGGACCTATAATTCACCCCTCCACTTT. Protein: CASTYTGTYNSPLHF.